A selection of T cell receptor beta chains follows, all from one sample in a study of CD8 T cells in Susac syndrome. TCRdb re-called the immunoSEQ multiplex PCR reads with MiXCR, one entry per CDR3 protein. The table shows some 150,000 distinct CDR3 sequences, with approximately 94% occurring only once. The sequencing input was CD4+ T cells from PBMCs. Receptors originate from a human donor with Susac syndrome. Each CDR3 is given with its conserved first and last residue. Each record gives: V gene, clone size, D gene, J gene, CDR3 length, CDR3 DNA, CDR3 protein. The D gene is left open where the match is weak. Not all rows give a size; the values are once, few, many and, for expanded clones, a class.

TRBV3-1	NA	NA	TRBJ2-7	15	TGTGCCAGCAGCCGGCGTAACTTCGACTCCTACGAGCAGTACTTC	CASSRRNFDSYEQYF
TRBV29-1	NA	NA	TRBJ1-5	13	TGCAGCGTCTCAACAGGACAGCGTCAGCCCCAGCATTTT	CSVSTGQRQPQHF
TRBV4-1	NA	NA	TRBJ2-3	14	TGCGCCAGCAGCCAAAGGTCAAGCACAGATACGCAGTATTTT	CASSQRSSTDTQYF
TRBV18	NA	NA	TRBJ1-1	15	TGTGCCAGCTCACCACAGGGAGGGATTAACACTGAAGCTTTCTTT	CASSPQGGINTEAFF
TRBV4-1	once	NA	TRBJ2-5	13	TGCGCCAGCAGCCAAGGGCTAGGAGGGACCCAGTACTTC	CASSQGLGGTQYF
TRBV28	once	NA	TRBJ2-6	14	TGTGCCAGCAGTTTATACTCTGGGGCCAACGTCCTGACTTTC	CASSLYSGANVLTF
TRBV2	NA	NA	TRBJ1-5	12	TGTGCCAGCTCGGGACCCAGCACGCCCCAGCATTTT	CASSGPSTPQHF
TRBV28	NA	TRBD2	TRBJ2-2	16	TGTGCCAGTAAACTAGCGGGAGGCGCCTACACCGGGGAGCTGTTTTTT	CASKLAGGAYTGELFF
TRBV29-1	NA	TRBD2	TRBJ2-1	15	TGCAGCGTTGAAGACCCTAGCGGGAGTCTGGATGAGCAGTTCTTC	CSVEDPSGSLDEQFF
TRBV27	NA	NA	TRBJ1-5	13	TGTGCCAGTAGGGAATATAGCAATCAGCCCCAGCATTTT	CASREYSNQPQHF